This T cell receptor beta chain was identified during a study of Ad26.COV2.S vaccination and SARS-CoV-2 variants. CDR1 and CDR2 from the germline V gene are SGHRS and YFSETQ. The length of the CDR3 is 14 residues. V was trimmed by 0 bases and J by 13 bases, leaving 19 bases between them. Sequencing was performed with immunoSEQ multiplex PCR; in TCRdb, only in-frame clones are kept and a portion is missing. Seen here are around 450,000 clones, roughly nine tenths observed once, and the top ten hold over 2.5%. Treatment: over 15 received Ad26.COV2.S at low or high dose, single or two shots; roughly 5 received placebo; per-sample allocation not given. Sampling occurred on day 63 after the first vaccine or placebo injection. The individual, an adult aged 18-55 years, was a donor in Boston.

This sequence joins TRBV5-1 and TRBJ2-5, with unresolved D. Sequences were derived from peripheral blood, sampled in a trial of Ad26.COV2.S vaccine versus placebo. The receptor comes from a person between 18 and 65 years old who received the Ad26.COV2.S COVID-19 vaccine or a placebo. CDR3 coding DNA: TGCGCCAGCAGCTTGGGGCCAGGAGAGCCCCTTTGGTACTTC. It translates to CASSLGPGEPLWYF.